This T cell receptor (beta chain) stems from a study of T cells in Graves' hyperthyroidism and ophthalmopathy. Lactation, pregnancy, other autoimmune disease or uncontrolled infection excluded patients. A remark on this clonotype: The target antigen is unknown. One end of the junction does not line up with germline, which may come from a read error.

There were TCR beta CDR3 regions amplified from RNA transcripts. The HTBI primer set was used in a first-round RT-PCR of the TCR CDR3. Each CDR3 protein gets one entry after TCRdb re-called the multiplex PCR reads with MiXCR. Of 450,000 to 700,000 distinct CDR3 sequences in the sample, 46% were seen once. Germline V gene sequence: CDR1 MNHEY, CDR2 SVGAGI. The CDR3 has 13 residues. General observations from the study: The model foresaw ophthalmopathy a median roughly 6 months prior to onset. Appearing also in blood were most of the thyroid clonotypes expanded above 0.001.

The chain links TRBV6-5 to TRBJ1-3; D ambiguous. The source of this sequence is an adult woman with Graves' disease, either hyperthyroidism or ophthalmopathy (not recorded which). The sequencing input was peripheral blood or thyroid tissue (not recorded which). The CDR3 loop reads CASGSGSGNTIYF. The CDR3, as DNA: TGTGCCAGCGGTTCGGGCTCTGGCAACACCATATATTTT.